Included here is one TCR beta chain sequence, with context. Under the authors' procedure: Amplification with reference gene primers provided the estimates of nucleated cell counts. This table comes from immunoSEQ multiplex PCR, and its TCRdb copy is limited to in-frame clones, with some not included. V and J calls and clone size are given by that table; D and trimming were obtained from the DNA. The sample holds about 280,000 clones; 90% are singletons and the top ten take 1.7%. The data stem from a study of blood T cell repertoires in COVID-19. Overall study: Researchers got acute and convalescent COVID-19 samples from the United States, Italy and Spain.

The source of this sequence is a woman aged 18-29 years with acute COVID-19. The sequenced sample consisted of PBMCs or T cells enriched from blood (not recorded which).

CDR3 in amino acids: CASSQGPKGGLHGNTIYF. The CDR3 coding sequence is TGTGCCAGCAGCCAAGGTCCCAAGGGGGGGCTCCATGGAAACACCATATATTTT. The rearrangement links TRBV3-1 (or the pseudogene TRBV3-2) to TRBJ1-3; D might be TRBD1 (6 bases). This CDR3 comprises 18 residues. The germline V gene has CDR1 LGHDT and CDR2 YNNKEL (reference sequence). Between the trimmed V and J ends, which lost 1 base and 3 bases, there was a span of 19 bases.